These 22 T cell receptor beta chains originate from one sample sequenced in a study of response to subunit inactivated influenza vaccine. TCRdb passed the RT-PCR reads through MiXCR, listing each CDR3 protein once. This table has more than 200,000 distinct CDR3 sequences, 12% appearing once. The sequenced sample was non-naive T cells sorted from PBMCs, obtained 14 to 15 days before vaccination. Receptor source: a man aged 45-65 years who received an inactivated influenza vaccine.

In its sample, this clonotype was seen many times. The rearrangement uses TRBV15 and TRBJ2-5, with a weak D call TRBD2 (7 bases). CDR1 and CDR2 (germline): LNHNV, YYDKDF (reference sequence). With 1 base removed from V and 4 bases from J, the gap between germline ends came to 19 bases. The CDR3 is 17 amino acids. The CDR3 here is CATSRVPRSRGGETQYF. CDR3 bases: TGTGCCACCAGCAGAGTCCCCCGATCGAGGGGGGGAGAGACCCAGTACTTC.

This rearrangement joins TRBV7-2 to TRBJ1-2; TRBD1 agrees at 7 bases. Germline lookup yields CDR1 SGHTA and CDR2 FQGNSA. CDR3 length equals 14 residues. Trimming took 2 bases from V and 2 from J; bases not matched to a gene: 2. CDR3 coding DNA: TGTGCCAGCAGCTTATTACAGGGGAACTATGGCTACACCTTC. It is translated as CASSLLQGNYGYTF.

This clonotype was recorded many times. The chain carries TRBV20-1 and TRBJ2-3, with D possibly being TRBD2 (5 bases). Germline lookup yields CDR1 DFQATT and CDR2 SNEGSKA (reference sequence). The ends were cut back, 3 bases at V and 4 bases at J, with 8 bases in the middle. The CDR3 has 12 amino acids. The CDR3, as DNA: TGCAGTGCTAGTCCGGAGGCAGATACGCAGTATTTT. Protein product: CSASPEADTQYF.

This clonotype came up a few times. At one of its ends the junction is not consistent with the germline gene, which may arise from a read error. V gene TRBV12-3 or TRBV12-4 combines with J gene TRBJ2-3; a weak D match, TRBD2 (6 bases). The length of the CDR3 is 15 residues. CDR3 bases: TGTGCCAGCAGTGACAAGTCCGGGAGCAGAGATACGCAGTATTTT. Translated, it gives CASSDKSGSRDTQYF.

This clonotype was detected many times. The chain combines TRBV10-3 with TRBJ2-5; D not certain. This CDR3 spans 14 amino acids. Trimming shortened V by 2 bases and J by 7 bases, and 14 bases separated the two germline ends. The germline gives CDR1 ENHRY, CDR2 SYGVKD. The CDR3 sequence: CAISEDFPSGTQYF. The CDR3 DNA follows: TGTGCCATCAGTGAGGACTTTCCCTCGGGGACCCAGTACTTC.

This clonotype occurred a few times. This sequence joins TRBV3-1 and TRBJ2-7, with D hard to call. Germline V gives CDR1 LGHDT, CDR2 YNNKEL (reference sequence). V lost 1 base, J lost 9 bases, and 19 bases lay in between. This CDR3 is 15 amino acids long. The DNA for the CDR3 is TGTGCCAGCAGCCAAGTCATAGGGATCGAGGTATGGCAGTACTTC. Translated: CASSQVIGIEVWQYF.

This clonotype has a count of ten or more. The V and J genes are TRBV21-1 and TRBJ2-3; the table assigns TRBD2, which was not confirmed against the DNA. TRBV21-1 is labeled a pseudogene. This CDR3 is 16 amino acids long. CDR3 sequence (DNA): TGTGCCAGCAGCCGGACGTCGGGATCTAGCACAGATACGCAGTATTTT. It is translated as CASSRTSGSSTDTQYF.

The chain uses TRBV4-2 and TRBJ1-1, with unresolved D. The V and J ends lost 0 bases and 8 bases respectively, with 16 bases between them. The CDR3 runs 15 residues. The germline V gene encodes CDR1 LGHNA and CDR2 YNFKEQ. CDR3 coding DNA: TGTGCCAGCAGCCAAGATTTAGGCAGCGGCCGGGAAGCTTTCTTT. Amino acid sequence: CASSQDLGSGREAFF.

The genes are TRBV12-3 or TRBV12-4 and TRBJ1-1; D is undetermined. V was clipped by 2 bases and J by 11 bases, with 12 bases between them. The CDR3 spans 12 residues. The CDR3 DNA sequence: TGTGCCAGCAGTTTATACGGAGAGTGGGCTTTCTTT. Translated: CASSLYGEWAFF.

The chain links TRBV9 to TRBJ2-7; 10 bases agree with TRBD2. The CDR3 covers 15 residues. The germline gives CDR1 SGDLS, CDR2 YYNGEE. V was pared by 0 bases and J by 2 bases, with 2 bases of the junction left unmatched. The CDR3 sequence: CASSVGTSGTYEQYF. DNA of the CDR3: TGTGCCAGCAGCGTAGGTACTAGCGGGACCTACGAGCAGTACTTC.

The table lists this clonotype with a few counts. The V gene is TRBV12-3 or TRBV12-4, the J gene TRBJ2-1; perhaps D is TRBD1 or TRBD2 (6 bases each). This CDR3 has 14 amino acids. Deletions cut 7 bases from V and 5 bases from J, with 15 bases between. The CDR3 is CASTQGRGHNEQFF. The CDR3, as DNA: TGTGCCAGCACCCAGGGGCGGGGCCACAATGAGCAGTTCTTC.

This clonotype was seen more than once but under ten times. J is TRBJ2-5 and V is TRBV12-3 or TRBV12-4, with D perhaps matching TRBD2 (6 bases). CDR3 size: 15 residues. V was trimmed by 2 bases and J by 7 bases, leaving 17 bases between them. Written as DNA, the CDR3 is TGTGCCAGCAGTTTAAGGGCGGGACCAAGGGGGACCCAGTACTTC. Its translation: CASSLRAGPRGTQYF.

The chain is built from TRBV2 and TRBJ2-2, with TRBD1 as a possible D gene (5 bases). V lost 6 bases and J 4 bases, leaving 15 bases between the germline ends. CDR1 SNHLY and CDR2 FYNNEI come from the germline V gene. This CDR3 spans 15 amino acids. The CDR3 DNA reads TGTGCCAGCAGGGACAAGAAAAGAGGCACCGGGGAGCTGTTTTTT. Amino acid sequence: CASRDKKRGTGELFF.

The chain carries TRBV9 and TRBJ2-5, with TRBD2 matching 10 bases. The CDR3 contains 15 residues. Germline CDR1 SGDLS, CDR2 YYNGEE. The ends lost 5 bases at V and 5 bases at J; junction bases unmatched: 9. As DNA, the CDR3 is TGTGCCAGCAGTTCCCAGCGGGGGGGCCTGGAGACCCAGTACTTC. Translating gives CASSSQRGGLETQYF.

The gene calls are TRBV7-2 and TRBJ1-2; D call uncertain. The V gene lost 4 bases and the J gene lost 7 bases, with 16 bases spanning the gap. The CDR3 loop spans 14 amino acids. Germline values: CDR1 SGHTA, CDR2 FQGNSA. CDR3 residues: CASSSGLVGGGYTF. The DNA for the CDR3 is TGTGCCAGCAGCTCCGGACTCGTCGGTGGTGGCTACACCTTC.

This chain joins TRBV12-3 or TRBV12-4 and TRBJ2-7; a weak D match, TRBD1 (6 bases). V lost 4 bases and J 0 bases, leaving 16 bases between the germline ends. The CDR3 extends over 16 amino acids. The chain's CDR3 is CASSSITGFSSYEQYF. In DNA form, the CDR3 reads TGTGCCAGCAGTTCGATAACAGGGTTTAGCTCCTACGAGCAGTACTTC.

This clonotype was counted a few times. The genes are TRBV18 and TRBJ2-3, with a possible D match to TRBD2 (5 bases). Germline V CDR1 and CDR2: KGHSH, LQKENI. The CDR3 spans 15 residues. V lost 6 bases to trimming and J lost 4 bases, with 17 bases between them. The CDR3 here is CASSLTAGTADTQYF. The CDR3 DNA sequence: TGTGCCAGCTCCCTCACCGCGGGTACGGCAGATACGCAGTATTTT.

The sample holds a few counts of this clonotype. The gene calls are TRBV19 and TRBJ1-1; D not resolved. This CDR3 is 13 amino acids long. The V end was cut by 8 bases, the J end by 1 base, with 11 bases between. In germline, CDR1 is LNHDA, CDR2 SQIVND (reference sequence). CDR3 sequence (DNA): TGTGCCAGTCGCTTGGCCGGGAACACTGAAGCTTTCTTT. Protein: CASRLAGNTEAFF.

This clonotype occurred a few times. CDR3 DNA: TGTGCCAGCTCACCCGGGACAGGGGGAAGCTCCTACGAGCAGTACTTC. This codes for CASSPGTGGSSYEQYF. The chain recombines TRBV18 with TRBJ2-7; 11 bases align to TRBD1. The V gene end was trimmed by 3 bases and the J gene end by 0 bases; junction bases not matched to a gene: 4. CDR3 length equals 16 residues. The germline CDR1 and CDR2 sequences are KGHSH and LQKENI.

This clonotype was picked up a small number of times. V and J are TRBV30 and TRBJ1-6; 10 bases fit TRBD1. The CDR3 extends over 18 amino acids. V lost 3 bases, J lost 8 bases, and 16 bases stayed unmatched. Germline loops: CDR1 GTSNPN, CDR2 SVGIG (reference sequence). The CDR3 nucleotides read TGTGCCTGGAGGGAGGACTGGGACAGGGGCTACACGGATTCACCCCTCCACTTT. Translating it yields CAWREDWDRGYTDSPLHF.

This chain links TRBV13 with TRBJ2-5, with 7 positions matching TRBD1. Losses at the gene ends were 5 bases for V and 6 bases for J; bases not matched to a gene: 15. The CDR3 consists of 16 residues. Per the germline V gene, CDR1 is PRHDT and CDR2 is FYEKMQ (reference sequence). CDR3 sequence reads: CASSGIATGDLKTQYF. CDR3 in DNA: TGTGCCAGCAGCGGGATCGCAACAGGGGATTTAAAGACCCAGTACTTC.

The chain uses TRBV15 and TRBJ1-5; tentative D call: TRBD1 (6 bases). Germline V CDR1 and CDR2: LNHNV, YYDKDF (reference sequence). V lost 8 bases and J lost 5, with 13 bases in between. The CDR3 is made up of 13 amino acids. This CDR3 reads CATRGQYDQPQHF. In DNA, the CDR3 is TGTGCCACCCGAGGACAGTATGATCAGCCCCAGCATTTT.